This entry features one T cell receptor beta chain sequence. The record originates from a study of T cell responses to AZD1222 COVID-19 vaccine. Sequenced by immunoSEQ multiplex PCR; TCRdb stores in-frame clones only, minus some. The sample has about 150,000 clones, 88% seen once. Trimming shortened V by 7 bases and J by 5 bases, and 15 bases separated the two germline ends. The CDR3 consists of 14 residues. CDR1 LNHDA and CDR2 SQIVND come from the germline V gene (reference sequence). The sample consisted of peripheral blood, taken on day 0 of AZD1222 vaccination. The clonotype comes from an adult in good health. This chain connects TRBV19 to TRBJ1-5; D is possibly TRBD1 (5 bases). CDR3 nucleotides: TGTGCCAGTAACCGTAAGCTAGGGGATCAGCCCCAGCATTTT. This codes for CASNRKLGDQPQHF.